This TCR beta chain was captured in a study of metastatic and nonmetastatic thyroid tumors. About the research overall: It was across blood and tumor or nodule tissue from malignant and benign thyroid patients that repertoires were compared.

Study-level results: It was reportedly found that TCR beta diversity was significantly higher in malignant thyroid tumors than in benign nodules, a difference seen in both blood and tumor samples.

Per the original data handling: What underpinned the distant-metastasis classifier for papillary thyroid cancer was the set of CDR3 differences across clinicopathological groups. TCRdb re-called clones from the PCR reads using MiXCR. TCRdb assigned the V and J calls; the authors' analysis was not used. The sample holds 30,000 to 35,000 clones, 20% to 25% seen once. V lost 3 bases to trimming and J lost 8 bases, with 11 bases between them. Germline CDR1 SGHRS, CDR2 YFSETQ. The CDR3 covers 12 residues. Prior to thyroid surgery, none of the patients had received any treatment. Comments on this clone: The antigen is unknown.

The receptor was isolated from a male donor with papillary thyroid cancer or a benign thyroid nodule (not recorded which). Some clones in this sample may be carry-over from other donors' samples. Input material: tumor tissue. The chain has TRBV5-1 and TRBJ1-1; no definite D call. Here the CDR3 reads CASSSTVGEAFF. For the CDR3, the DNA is TGCGCCAGCAGCTCGACGGTGGGGGAAGCTTTCTTT.